This entry features one T cell receptor beta chain sequence. This record belongs to a study of T-cell memory formation after mild COVID-19. Each CDR3 protein gets one entry after TCRdb re-called the 5' RACE reads with MiXCR. Of 190,000 or so distinct CDR3 sequences listed, 20% to 25% are singletons. This CDR3 contains 15 residues. V was clipped by 3 bases and J by 0 bases, with 9 bases between them. CDR1 and CDR2 from the germline V gene are ENHRY and SYGVKD. This clonotype originated in an adult woman who had mild COVID-19 (a few samples of this study predate the infection). Cell type and time point are not known. This chain joins TRBV10-3 and TRBJ1-5; D gene unclear. The sequenced sample consisted of PBMCs or a T cell subset sorted from them (not recorded which). The CDR3 loop reads CAISEDYNSNQPQHF. The CDR3 DNA sequence: TGTGCCATCAGTGAAGACTATAATAGCAATCAGCCCCAGCATTTT.